What follows describes a single T cell receptor (beta chain). Its cognate antigen is unknown. Amplified regions were TCR beta CDR3 sequences from RNA transcripts. Primed by the HTBI set, a first-round RT-PCR was run on the TCR CDR3. Each CDR3 protein is one row after TCRdb ran MiXCR on the multiplex PCR reads. The table lists tens of thousands of distinct CDR3 sequences, about 52% of them singletons, with roughly 27% in the top ten. The CDR3 has 16 amino acids. Germline V CDR1 and CDR2: SGHTA, FQGNSA. With 2 bases removed from V and 5 bases from J, the gap between germline ends came to 18 bases. Those patients with uncontrolled infection, other autoimmune disease, pregnancy or lactation were excluded. This record comes from a study of T cells in Graves' hyperthyroidism and ophthalmopathy. Broader study findings: Before onset, ophthalmopathy was predicted by the model a median around 6.2 months earlier.

Sequencing was performed on blood. The chain has TRBV7-2 and TRBJ2-5; possible D gene TRBD2, 5 bases. The sequence came from a woman in her thirties or forties with Graves' ophthalmopathy. The CDR3 region has the DNA TGTGCCAGCAGCTTATATTCGGGGTTGAACGGGGAGACCCAGTACTTC. Protein sequence: CASSLYSGLNGETQYF.